This T cell receptor (beta chain) was documented in a study of cytomegalovirus exposure and HLA in healthy donors. For the study at large: An earlier analysis identified more than 95 million unique TCR beta sequences in some 180 million T cells.

The CDR3 is made up of 17 amino acids. The germline V gene has CDR1 SNHLY and CDR2 FYNNEI. Germline trimming cut 6 bases from V and 3 bases from J; bases unmatched to any gene: 7. The PCR made use of 60 Vbeta and 13 Jbeta primers. TCRdb's table, derived via immunoSEQ multiplex PCR, lists solely in-frame clones and lacks some. The profile shows 90,000 to 120,000 clones, around four fifths of them singletons. The genes are TRBV2 and TRBJ2-3; TRBD2 matches at 15 bases. This TCR was recovered from a man younger than 40 in good health and CMV-seronegative. Sequenced: PBMCs. CDR3 nucleotides: TGTGCCAGCAGCAACCCAGGGACTAGCGGGGGGACAGATACGCAGTATTTT. This translates into CASSNPGTSGGTDTQYF.